The 21 T cell receptor beta chains given below trace back to one sample, sequenced in a study of control samples from healthy donors and cancer patients. Repertoires were generated with immunoSEQ multiplex PCR, while TCRdb's copy carries only in-frame clones and drops some. The sample includes 120,000 or so clones, about 90% of them seen just once. Sequencing was carried out using blood. All receptors come from a man aged 18-30 years in good health.

The chain uses TRBV6-1 and TRBJ1-6; D not resolved. The length of the CDR3 is 15 residues. V shed 0 bases and J shed 9 bases, with 12 bases lying between them. Germline assignment: CDR1 MNHNS and CDR2 SASEGT. The CDR3 protein is CASSEAAGIGSPLHF. CDR3 in DNA: TGTGCCAGCAGTGAAGCGGCCGGAATTGGTTCACCCCTCCACTTT.

Concerning this clone itself: One end of the junction fails to match germline, which may point to a read error. The sample contains more than one DNA sequence encoding this CDR3. This CDR3 reads CASSLDGPHYEQYF. The CDR3 coding sequence is TGCGCCAGTAGCTTGGATGGTCCTCACTACGAGCAGTACTTC. The V gene is TRBV5-1, the J gene TRBJ2-7, with no clear D. The germline V gene has CDR1 SGHRS and CDR2 YFSETQ. The CDR3 contains 14 residues.

This clone is categorized as medium-sized (0.01 to 0.1%). V and J are TRBV29-1 and TRBJ1-5; TRBD1 aligns across 7 bases. This CDR3 contains 14 residues. In germline, CDR1 is SQVTM, CDR2 ANQGSEA. Trimming cost V 4 bases and J 5 bases; bases outside gene matches: 8. The CDR3 DNA follows: TGCAGCGTTGGGGGAACAGGGGTGGATCAGCCCCAGCATTTT. This translates into CSVGGTGVDQPQHF.

The rearrangement links TRBV10-3 to TRBJ2-1, with D perhaps matching TRBD2 (5 bases). The V end lost 3 bases, the J end lost 0 bases, and 18 bases lay between the germline ends. There are 18 residues in the CDR3. The germline gives CDR1 ENHRY, CDR2 SYGVKD. Here the CDR3 reads CAISDRTRHQTSYNEQFF. The CDR3 DNA reads TGTGCCATCAGTGACCGAACTAGGCACCAGACCTCCTACAATGAGCAGTTCTTC.

This chain links TRBV18 with TRBJ2-1; TRBD1 is a possible D gene (6 bases). In germline, CDR1 is KGHSH, CDR2 LQKENI. The CDR3 consists of 14 residues. Between the trimmed V and J ends, which lost 1 base and 9 bases, there was a span of 13 bases. The CDR3 DNA follows: TGTGCCAGCTCACCACGACAGGACCGCTCTGAGCAGTTCTTC. Its protein is CASSPRQDRSEQFF.

This rearrangement joins TRBV5-1 to TRBJ2-3; TRBD1 matches 7 bases. With V trimmed by 4 bases and J by 0 bases, 5 bases remained unmatched. Germline assignment: CDR1 SGHRS and CDR2 YFSETQ. The CDR3 is 15 residues long. CDR3 residues: CASSKGQTSTDTQYF. The DNA for the CDR3 is TGCGCCAGCAGCAAGGGACAGACTAGCACAGATACGCAGTATTTT.

V is TRBV9 and J is TRBJ1-5; D remains unclear. V was cut by 0 bases and J by 0 bases, with 4 bases left in between. The CDR3 sequence is 14 residues long. Germline V CDR1 and CDR2: SGDLS, YYNGEE. The CDR3 region has the DNA TGTGCCAGCAGCGTAGGAAGTAGCAATCAGCCCCAGCATTTT. It is translated as CASSVGSSNQPQHF. Together with reference TRBV9 and TRBJ1-5, the CDR3 gives the full variable domain: DSGVTQTPKHLITATGQRVTLRCSPRSGDLSVYWYQQSLDQGLQFLIQYYNGEERAKGNILERFSAQQFPDLHSELNLSSLELGDSALYFCASSVGSSNQPQHFGDGTRLSIL.

The genes are TRBV27 and TRBJ2-1; D unclear. The CDR3 consists of 16 residues. V lost 2 bases to trimming and J lost 2 bases, with 13 bases between them. The V gene's germline CDR1 is MNHEY and CDR2 SMNVEV (reference sequence). Written as DNA, the CDR3 is TGTGCCAGCAGTTTAGCTCTAGATCCAGCCTACAATGAGCAGTTCTTC. Amino acids: CASSLALDPAYNEQFF.

The V call is TRBV7-9, the J call TRBJ1-3; no firm D call. This CDR3 is built from 14 residues. The V gene lost 2 bases and the J gene lost 0 bases, with 5 bases spanning the gap. The V gene's germline CDR1 is SEHNR and CDR2 FQNEAQ (reference sequence). CDR3 in DNA: TGTGCCAGCAGCTTAATTAGCTCTGGAAACACCATATATTTT. Encoded protein: CASSLISSGNTIYF.

The chain recombines TRBV19 with TRBJ1-5; D is ambiguous. V shed 8 bases and J shed 1 base, with 12 bases lying between them. Germline V lookup: CDR1 LNHDA, CDR2 SQIVND (reference sequence). The CDR3 length is 14 residues. CDR3 in amino acids: CASQQHLSNQPQHF. CDR3 sequence (DNA): TGTGCCAGTCAACAGCACTTAAGCAATCAGCCCCAGCATTTT.

The chain has TRBV5-6 and TRBJ2-1; D is undetermined. There are 14 residues in the CDR3. Germline V lookup: CDR1 SGHDT, CDR2 YYEEEE. V lost 1 base and J lost 0, with 5 bases in between. The CDR3 DNA is TGTGCCAGCAGCTTGCTGGCCTCCTACAATGAGCAGTTCTTC. Protein product: CASSLLASYNEQFF. The entire variable domain, with the rest obtained from reference TRBV5-6 and TRBJ2-1, is as follows: DAGVTQSPTHLIKTRGQQVTLRCSPKSGHDTVSWYQQALGQGPQFIFQYYEEEERQRGNFPDRFSGHQFPNYSSELNVNALLLGDSALYLCASSLLASYNEQFFGPGTRLTVL.

This chain connects TRBV6-2 or TRBV6-3 to TRBJ1-4, with 8 bases that match TRBD1. Trimming at V came to 5 bases and at J to 5 bases, leaving 10 bases not matched to a gene. CDR3 length: 16 amino acids. CDR1 and CDR2 from the germline V gene are MNHEY and SVGEGT. CDR3 region: CASSRLRTGKNEKLFF. CDR3 nucleotide sequence: TGTGCCAGCAGTCGCCTCCGGACAGGGAAGAATGAAAAACTGTTTTTT.

The sample holds one count of this clone. J is TRBJ2-7 and V is TRBV6-5; TRBD2 agrees at 9 bases. V gave up 0 bases and J gave up 0 bases; unmatched junction bases: 3. The CDR3 runs 16 residues. The germline gives CDR1 MNHEY, CDR2 SVGAGI. The CDR3 sequence is CASSYSRTSASYEQYF. In DNA, the CDR3 is TGTGCCAGCAGTTACTCGAGGACTAGCGCCTCCTACGAGCAGTACTTC.

The V gene is TRBV30, the J gene TRBJ2-1, with D possibly being TRBD2 (6 bases). There are 14 residues in the CDR3. In germline, CDR1 is GTSNPN, CDR2 SVGIG (reference sequence). V dropped 2 bases and J dropped 8 bases, with 16 bases sitting between them. CDR3 sequence reads: CAWSNGSSGDEQFF. The CDR3 DNA reads TGTGCCTGGAGTAATGGGTCCTCGGGAGATGAGCAGTTCTTC.

This clone has just one count. The chain uses TRBV25-1 and TRBJ2-7, with 13 bases identical to TRBD2. CDR1 and CDR2 from the germline V gene are MGHDK and SYGVNS. J was trimmed by 11 bases and V by 3 bases; bases with no gene match: 7. CDR3 length: 14 residues. DNA of the CDR3: TGTGCCAGCAGTGATCGGACTAGCGGGAGAGGGAAGTACTTC. It encodes CASSDRTSGRGKYF.

This clone was recorded only once. V usage is TRBV30 and J usage is TRBJ1-2; D remains ambiguous. The CDR3 is 12 residues long. The V gene's germline CDR1 is GTSNPN and CDR2 SVGIG (reference sequence). Trimming removed 8 bases at V and 1 base at J, with 11 bases between. CDR3 in amino acids: CARDLFNYGYTF. DNA for the CDR3: TGTGCCCGGGATCTATTTAACTATGGCTACACCTTC.

A single count supports this clone. The J gene is TRBJ2-3, the V gene TRBV27, with 9 bases fitting TRBD2. CDR1 and CDR2 (germline): MNHEY, SMNVEV (reference sequence). V lost 4 bases, J lost 1 base, and 0 bases stayed unmatched. The CDR3 has 14 amino acids. This CDR3 is CASSWTSGTDTQYF. The CDR3 DNA is TGTGCCAGCAGTTGGACTAGCGGCACAGATACGCAGTATTTT.

The CDR3 here is CAIGTPNTEAFF. CDR3 in DNA: TGTGCCATCGGTACACCGAACACTGAAGCTTTCTTT. This sequence joins TRBV10-3 and TRBJ1-1; no reliable D call. The CDR3 is made up of 12 amino acids. Germline V lookup: CDR1 ENHRY, CDR2 SYGVKD. The ends were cut back, 8 bases at V and 1 base at J, with 8 bases in the middle.

This chain uses TRBV18 with TRBJ2-7; D gene unclear. The CDR3 covers 13 residues. CDR1 and CDR2 from the germline V gene are KGHSH and LQKENI. With 3 bases removed from V and 5 bases from J, the gap between germline ends came to 11 bases. This CDR3 reads CASSPFRNDEQYF. The CDR3 coding sequence is TGTGCCAGCTCACCGTTCCGGAATGACGAGCAGTACTTC.

On this clone: One end of the junction does not line up with germline, which may come from a read error. For the CDR3, the DNA is TGTGCCAGCAGGACTGGGGGAGCCGAAAACATTCAGTACTTC. Its protein product is CASRTGGAENIQYF. This rearrangement joins TRBV2 to TRBJ2-4; D possibly uses TRBD1 or TRBD2 (5 bases each). The CDR3 contains 14 residues. From germline, CDR1 is SNHLY and CDR2 FYNNEI.

In DNA, the CDR3 is TGTGCCAGCAGCTTCCAGCGGGAGGCACCCTACGAGCAGTACTTC. Protein: CASSFQREAPYEQYF. The V gene is TRBV27, the J gene TRBJ2-7, with 9 positions matching TRBD2. Germline V gene sequence: CDR1 MNHEY, CDR2 SMNVEV (reference sequence). The V and J ends lost 6 bases and 2 bases, in that order; junction bases with no gene match: 8. The CDR3 sequence is 15 residues long.